The present T cell receptor (beta chain) was sequenced within a study of cytomegalovirus exposure and HLA in healthy donors. With regard to this clone: Its target is not known.

The PCR contained 60 Vbeta and 13 Jbeta primers. The repertoire was sequenced with immunoSEQ multiplex PCR; TCRdb's copy has only in-frame clones and lacks some. This table holds roughly 190,000 clones, around 86% found once. V trimming: 6 bases; J trimming: 11 bases; junction bases outside the gene matches: 9. The germline V gene encodes CDR1 MNHEY and CDR2 SMNVEV (reference sequence). The CDR3 length is 14 residues. General study results and limits: Productive status was seen about 90% or about 30% of the time for most TCR beta V segments in an earlier analysis. For most subjects, TCR beta sequences were reported to predict HLA-A and HLA-B alleles with accuracy. It was in a later analysis that TCR association rates were seen to vary by HLA locus, highest for DRB1 and lowest for HLA-C. As a later analysis revealed, most CMV-associated TCR beta chains appeared HLA-restricted.

This chain connects TRBV27 to TRBJ2-5; 13 positions match TRBD2. Sequencing was carried out using PBMCs. The TCR comes from a man between 25 and 39 years old in good health and CMV-seronegative. The CDR3 is CASSSRTSGREQYF. The CDR3 coding sequence is TGTGCCAGCAGCTCGAGGACTAGCGGGAGAGAGCAGTACTTC.